This TCR beta chain appears in the sequencing data of a study of shared clonotypes between healthy human individuals. Background on the study: Contributing individuals were two females and a few males aged 18 to 49.

Germline V lookup: CDR1 LNHDA, CDR2 SQIVND (reference sequence). Trimming removed 9 bases at V and 2 bases at J, with 12 bases between. This CDR3 contains 13 residues. Libraries were prepared by immunoSEQ multiplex PCR; TCRdb keeps only in-frame clonotypes and omits some of them. The sample holds around 700,000 clones, about 91% seen once. This clone was seen once. The naive CD8 subset, CD45RO-negative cells positively selected for CCR7, excluded terminally differentiated effector memory CD45RA+ cells. V gene TRBV19 combines with J gene TRBJ2-3; no clear D. This sequence originates from a man aged 25-45 years in good health. The sequencing sample was made of naive CD8+ T cells sorted from blood. The CDR3 DNA reads TGTGCCAGCCGAGACGGAAACACAGATACGCAGTATTTT. Translation gives CASRDGNTDTQYF.